This TCR beta chain is from a study of technical replicates of blood from a handful of donors (dated by TCRdb to 2016 to 2017). As concerns this clone: Its specific antigen is unknown. Base qualities are not provided; no much larger clone lies one nucleotide away.

The germline V gene specifies MRHNA as CDR1 and SNTAGT as CDR2. Trimming costs V 4 bases and J 2 bases, and their ends lie 7 bases apart. The CDR3, cysteine through phenylalanine, is 13 amino acids long. The read is trimmed to its CDR3 DNA, 39 bases read in frame from base 1. Receptor libraries were prepared by the immunoSEQ multiplex PCR assay. Drawn from immuneACCESS, this table holds only the in-frame rearrangements with V and J called that TCRdb kept. Clones are partly lost; checked studies trace under half to an unresolved V gene and leave the rest unexplained. For this sample the table gives 87,000 or so clones, of which around 93% were detected only once. The top ten clonotypes cover 0.34% of the sample.

Recombination connected TRBV6-4 to TRBJ2-3; no D gene can be assigned with confidence. This TCR was recovered from a human donor in good health. Sequences were obtained from T cells isolated from PBMCs. The base sequence is TGTGCCAGCAGTGGAGTCAACACAGATACGCAGTATTTT. The encoded protein is CASSGVNTDTQYF.